Detailed here is one T cell receptor (beta chain). The antigen remains unidentified. This entry comes from a study of CD8+CD57+ T cells in acquired aplastic anemia. Study at large: Sorted CD4+ and CD8+ cells yielded DNA averaging roughly 3.3 ug. General study results and limits: Patients and controls were found to share over 25 CD8+ CDR3 sequences. Patients and healthy controls showed no significant CD8+ Simpson's diversity difference.

Genomic DNA, the template, was used for profiling of the TCR beta VDJ and CDR3. MiXCR, run by TCRdb on the reads, gives a single entry per CDR3 protein. This table holds under 200,000 distinct CDR3 sequences, roughly 43% found once. Patients chosen for sequencing had shown CD8+CD57+ cell expansion by flow cytometry. Receipt of therapy had not occurred in any patient by the time of blood sampling. Germline V gives CDR1 KGHDR, CDR2 SFDVKD. V shed 3 bases, J shed 2 bases, and the junction held 5 bases outside the gene matches. The length of the CDR3 is 15 residues. This receptor was taken from a human donor with aplastic anemia. V and J are TRBV24-1 and TRBJ2-7, with TRBD1 matching over 8 bases. Sequenced material: sorted CD4+, CD8+, or CD8+CD57+ T cells (not recorded which) from PBMCs. The CDR3, as DNA: TGTGCCACCAGTGATCCGGGACAGGTACCCTACGAGCAGTACTTC. Translated: CATSDPGQVPYEQYF.